This T cell receptor (beta chain) was profiled in a study of CD8+CD57+ T cells in acquired aplastic anemia. The V gene lost 5 bases and the J gene lost 7 bases, with 11 bases spanning the gap. This CDR3 region has 12 residues. Germline V gene lookup returns CDR1 SQVTM and CDR2 ANQGSEA. Genomic DNA constituted the template upon which TCR beta VDJ and CDR3 profiling was performed. TCRdb fed the reads into MiXCR, producing one record per CDR3 protein. The data hold about 160,000 distinct CDR3 sequences, with over 40% observed a single time. CD8+CD57+ cell expansion, shown by flow cytometry, had occurred in the patients selected for sequencing.

This receptor was identified in a human donor with aplastic anemia. Sequencing was carried out using sorted CD4+, CD8+, or CD8+CD57+ T cells (not recorded which) from PBMCs. V is TRBV29-1 and J is TRBJ2-2; D remains unclear. The CDR3 DNA is TGCAGCGTTAGAGATGGTTTCGGGGAGCTGTTTTTT. Protein product: CSVRDGFGELFF.